This TCR beta chain emerged from a study of blood T cell repertoires in COVID-19 (dated by TCRdb to about 2020). The study in broad terms: Samples covering the acute and convalescent phases of COVID-19 were provided by collaborators in the United States, Italy and Spain. The material from the prospective study consisted of cDNA or gDNA derived from T cells, B-cell-depleted T cells, or PBMCs. Deeply sampled blood TCRbeta repertoires from subjects exposed to, actively infected with, or recovered from COVID-19 were included in the dataset. A freely available public database, intended as a resource for researchers studying the immune response to SARS-CoV-2, is where the repertoires were released. Samples were obtained from the ongoing ImmuneRACE study (first 160 participants) and from 1,254 subjects provided by 6 global collaborators. Sample metadata almost always included a de-identified subject ID, COVID-19 status, age in years and sex. HLA class I and class II types, where available, came from metadata supplied by the sample provider rather than from assay-based typing. Study-level results and caveats: The amount of clinical and demographic metadata varied by source and participant and was provided uncurated.

Collaborating institutions collected whole blood in K2EDTA tubes following their own protocols. For TCRbeta analysis, collaborators shipped samples as frozen whole blood, isolated PBMCs, or DNA extracted from either of those sample types. Comment on this clone: Its antigen has not been determined. Within one base of it there is no much larger clone, and no base qualities were kept.

The CDR3 covers 15 residues, taking in both the cysteine and the phenylalanine. Kept here is only the CDR3 DNA, which spans 45 bases and is read in frame from base 1. The germline V gene gives CDR1 as SGHRS and CDR2 as YFSETQ. Relative to germline, V is missing 0 bases and J is missing 8 bases, with 7 bases of the junction outside any gene match. TCRbeta CDR3 regions were amplified from genomic DNA by means of the immunoSEQ Assay, a bias-controlled multiplex PCR. From the authors' description of their analysis: The number of nucleated cells in each sample was estimated by amplification of reference gene primers within the assay. To quantify the absolute abundance of each unique TCRbeta CDR3 rearrangement, sequence reads were collapsed and filtered. For each sample, productive Simpson clonality was calculated by taking the square root of Simpson's diversity index across productive rearrangements. This immuneACCESS table, as held by TCRdb, lists in-frame sequences with V and J called but not all clones. Of the missing ones, under half trace to an unresolved V gene in checked studies; the others have no known cause. The D gene and trimming were derived from the DNA, and the V and J assignments and clone size from that table. A total of fewer than 70,000 clones appear in this sample, around 79% of them only once. The top ten clonotypes cover about 3.5% of the sample.

The chain employs TRBV5-1 and TRBJ1-4, with 7 middle bases fitting TRBD1. This sequence was found in a man aged 60 to 69 with acute or convalescent COVID-19. The sequenced sample was peripheral blood. The nucleotide sequence reads as follows: TGCGCCAGCAGCTTGGGCGACAGGGTGGGGGAAAAACTGTTTTTT. Translated, it gives CASSLGDRVGEKLFF.